These 31 T cell receptor beta chains were all obtained from the same sample, sequenced in a study of cytomegalovirus exposure and HLA in healthy donors. Clones were read by immunoSEQ multiplex PCR, and TCRdb kept only the in-frame ones, dropping some. The sample includes roughly 220,000 clones, around four fifths of them seen just once. Sequenced input: PBMCs. Receptors were obtained from a woman aged 30 to 39 in good health and CMV-seropositive.

The chain uses TRBV5-5 and TRBJ2-7; a weak D match, TRBD1 (5 bases). Germline V lookup: CDR1 SGHKS, CDR2 YYEKEE (reference sequence). The CDR3 is made up of 14 amino acids. V lost 4 bases and J lost 2, with 13 bases in between. For the CDR3, the DNA is TGTGCCAGCAGCCTTCCGACAGCTACCTACGAGCAGTACTTC. Translating it yields CASSLPTATYEQYF.

The chain employs TRBV5-1 and TRBJ2-1; D gene uncertain. Germline values: CDR1 SGHRS, CDR2 YFSETQ. The germline V and J ends were trimmed by 3 bases and 9 bases, with 16 bases remaining between them. The CDR3 runs 14 residues. Written as DNA, the CDR3 is TGCGCCAGCAGCTCACCGGGCCCCCCCGGTGAGCAGTTCTTC. It codes for CASSSPGPPGEQFF.

J is TRBJ2-1 and V is TRBV2, with D unclear. The length of the CDR3 is 12 residues. Germline CDR1 reads SNHLY; CDR2 reads FYNNEI. Trimming removed 4 bases from V and 8 bases from J, with 9 bases in between. For the CDR3, the DNA is TGTGCCAGCAGTGTGAGCCTTGATGAGCAGTTCTTC. Protein product: CASSVSLDEQFF.

The chain links TRBV4-3 to TRBJ1-1, with D perhaps matching TRBD1 (6 bases). CDR3 length: 15 amino acids. V was clipped by 0 bases and J by 7 bases, with 15 bases between them. Germline CDR1 LGHNA, CDR2 YSLEER. The CDR3 DNA sequence: TGCGCCAGCAGCCAAGATCCCGGGAGGGGGGGTGAAGCTTTCTTT. Its translation is CASSQDPGRGGEAFF.

This clone has only a few counts. The V and J genes are TRBV30 and TRBJ2-7; possibly TRBD1 or TRBD2 for D (5 bases each). V was cut by 1 base and J by 0 bases, with 25 bases left in between. Germline CDR1 and CDR2: GTSNPN and SVGIG (reference sequence). The CDR3 loop spans 19 amino acids. CDR3 DNA sequence: TGTGCCTGGAGTGCATCTGATCAGTACCAGGGTCTAGCCTCCTACGAGCAGTACTTC. Translation gives CAWSASDQYQGLASYEQYF.

In DNA, the CDR3 is TGTGCCAGTAGTATTGGAGGGGTGCAGTTCTTC. Translating it yields CASSIGGVQFF. The chain couples TRBV19 to TRBJ2-1; tentatively, D is TRBD2 (6 bases). Germline V gene lookup returns CDR1 LNHDA and CDR2 SQIVND (reference sequence). V was pared by 3 bases and J by 12 bases, with 9 bases between. CDR3 length: 11 residues.

The rearrangement links TRBV4-3 to TRBJ2-7, with D unclear. Germline CDR1 and CDR2: LGHNA and YSLEER. V was clipped by 0 bases and J by 5 bases, with 17 bases between them. The CDR3 runs to 16 residues. CDR3 nucleotides: TGCGCCAGCAGCCAAGAACCCGCGACCTATCCCCACGAGCAGTACTTC. This encodes CASSQEPATYPHEQYF.

This clone was recorded only once. The sample contains more than one DNA sequence encoding this CDR3. This chain joins TRBV7-2 and TRBJ2-1, with 13 bases that match TRBD2. Germline V gene sequence: CDR1 SGHTA, CDR2 FQGNSA. The J segment lost 6 bases and the V segment lost 5 bases, leaving 4 bases of the junction unmatched. This CDR3 is 15 amino acids long. CDR3 DNA sequence: TGTGCCAGCAGCCTTGGACTAGCGGGAGTCAATGAGCAGTTCTTC. Protein product: CASSLGLAGVNEQFF.

This CDR3 reads CASSLAVSGGGPDEQFF. The DNA for the CDR3 is TGTGCCAGCAGCTTGGCCGTCAGTGGAGGGGGGCCGGATGAGCAGTTCTTC. The chain has TRBV5-6 and TRBJ2-1, with D perhaps assigned TRBD1 or TRBD2 (6 bases each). CDR3 length: 17 residues. With 0 bases removed from V and 8 bases from J, the gap between germline ends came to 21 bases. The germline V gene encodes CDR1 SGHDT and CDR2 YYEEEE.

This rearrangement joins TRBV29-1 to TRBJ1-2; TRBD1 is a possible D gene (6 bases). Trimming shortened V by 1 base and J by 7 bases, and 13 bases separated the two germline ends. This CDR3 is built from 13 residues. Germline V gene sequence: CDR1 SQVTM, CDR2 ANQGSEA. Written as DNA, the CDR3 is TGCAGCGTTGAAGGTACAGGGACGAGTGGCTACACCTTC. Residues: CSVEGTGTSGYTF.

J is TRBJ1-2 and V is TRBV13; D gene uncertain. Trimming removed 2 bases at V and 1 base at J, with 8 bases between. Germline V gene data show CDR1 as PRHDT and CDR2 as FYEKMQ (reference sequence). The CDR3 loop spans 14 amino acids. The CDR3 DNA reads as TGTGCCAGCAGCTTAAGTCAGCTTAACTATGGCTACACCTTC. Translated: CASSLSQLNYGYTF.

This sequence joins TRBV28 and TRBJ1-4; 10 bases line up with TRBD1. The germline gives CDR1 MDHEN, CDR2 SYDVKM. Trimming cost V 5 bases and J 6 bases; bases outside gene matches: 6. CDR3 length equals 15 residues. CDR3 in DNA: TGTGCCAGCAGTAGCCCCGGGACAGGGGATGAAAAACTGTTTTTT. This sequence encodes CASSSPGTGDEKLFF.

J is TRBJ2-3 and V is TRBV5-6; possible D gene TRBD2, 5 bases. Germline V gene sequence: CDR1 SGHDT, CDR2 YYEEEE. V dropped 0 bases and J dropped 2 bases, with 13 bases sitting between them. The CDR3 contains 16 residues. CDR3 sequence: CASSLAVDLNTDTQYF. In DNA form, the CDR3 reads TGTGCCAGCAGCTTGGCCGTGGACTTGAACACAGATACGCAGTATTTT.

This chain uses TRBV7-8 with TRBJ1-1; 7 bases align to TRBD1. Germline values: CDR1 SGHVS, CDR2 FQNEAQ. This CDR3 has 14 residues. V shed 3 bases, J shed 1 base, and the junction held 2 bases outside the gene matches. The CDR3 is CASSFSGGNTEAFF. CDR3 DNA: TGTGCCAGCAGCTTCTCAGGGGGGAACACTGAAGCTTTCTTT.

This chain uses TRBV28 with TRBJ1-1; D remains unclear. This CDR3 spans 13 amino acids. Germline V gene data show CDR1 as MDHEN and CDR2 as SYDVKM. Trimming left V 7 bases short and J 0 bases short, with 9 bases between. In nucleotides, the CDR3 is TGTGCCAGCACCGTGAGCATGAACACTGAAGCTTTCTTT. Translation gives CASTVSMNTEAFF.

CDR3: CATDNEQFF. CDR3 DNA sequence: TGTGCCACCGACAATGAGCAGTTCTTC. The V and J genes are TRBV7-9 and TRBJ2-1; D uncertain. Trimming pared 10 bases from V and 5 bases from J, leaving 3 bases between. The CDR3 is 9 residues long. The germline V gene has CDR1 SEHNR and CDR2 FQNEAQ (reference sequence).

This clone was picked up one time. The chain recombines TRBV19 with TRBJ1-2, with D maybe TRBD1 (6 bases). The CDR3 spans 16 residues. Germline assignment: CDR1 LNHDA and CDR2 SQIVND (reference sequence). V gave up 4 bases and J gave up 4 bases, with 19 bases separating them. The CDR3 bases are TGTGCCAGTAGTAACTCGATGGACAGCGGGTTCTATGGCTACACCTTC. Translation gives CASSNSMDSGFYGYTF.

This clone was counted once. The chain links TRBV29-1 to TRBJ1-2; D not resolved. Trimming pared 7 bases from V and 8 bases from J, leaving 17 bases between. Germline V lookup: CDR1 SQVTM, CDR2 ANQGSEA. The CDR3 is made up of 12 amino acids. The CDR3 region has the DNA TGCAGCGGAGTTACACCGGTACAAGGCTACACCTTC. It translates to CSGVTPVQGYTF.

This chain's CDR3 is CASSYSHLNTEAFF. The CDR3 DNA sequence: TGTGCCAGCAGTTACTCGCACCTGAACACTGAAGCTTTCTTT. The chain carries TRBV6-5 and TRBJ1-1, with D uncertain. V lost 0 bases, J lost 0 bases, and 5 bases lay in between. This CDR3 region has 14 residues. Germline CDR1 MNHEY, CDR2 SVGAGI.

CDR3 loop: CASSPRFLAGVHNEQFF. For the CDR3, the DNA is TGTGCCAGCAGCCCGAGGTTTTTAGCGGGAGTTCACAATGAGCAGTTCTTC. V gene TRBV13 combines with J gene TRBJ2-1; 9 nucleotides align to TRBD2. The CDR3 runs to 17 residues. V gave up 5 bases and J gave up 5 bases; unmatched junction bases: 13. The V gene's germline CDR1 is PRHDT and CDR2 FYEKMQ (reference sequence).

V gene TRBV19 combines with J gene TRBJ2-7; D unclear. The V gene lost 5 bases and the J gene lost 2 bases, with 16 bases spanning the gap. The germline V gene encodes CDR1 LNHDA and CDR2 SQIVND (reference sequence). This CDR3 spans 15 amino acids. CDR3 sequence reads: CASSRNYGRAYEQYF. CDR3 nucleotide sequence: TGTGCCAGTAGTCGGAACTACGGACGGGCCTACGAGCAGTACTTC.

The rearrangement joins TRBV28 to TRBJ2-7, with 7 bases that match TRBD1. J gave up 7 bases and V 4 bases, and 4 bases lay outside the gene matches. CDR1 is MDHEN, CDR2 SYDVKM, per germline. The CDR3 extends over 12 amino acids. The CDR3 region has the DNA TGTGCCAGCAGTTCAGGACAGGTAGAGCAGTACTTC. Translation: CASSSGQVEQYF.

The V gene is TRBV27, the J gene TRBJ2-3, with TRBD2 matching over 9 bases. This CDR3 spans 16 amino acids. Germline V CDR1 and CDR2: MNHEY, SMNVEV (reference sequence). After removal of 3 bases from V and 3 bases from J, the junction contained 7 bases not matched to a gene. CDR3 residues: CASSLVWREGTDTQYF. The CDR3 DNA reads TGTGCCAGCAGTTTGGTATGGCGGGAGGGAACAGATACGCAGTATTTT.

The V and J genes are TRBV9 and TRBJ1-1, with D possibly TRBD1 on 6 matching bases. Trimming took off 3 bases at V and 0 bases at J, with 12 bases between the two ends. Germline loops: CDR1 SGDLS, CDR2 YYNGEE. The CDR3 totals 15 residues. DNA of the CDR3: TGTGCCAGCAGCGCGCCAGGGGAGGTGAACACTGAAGCTTTCTTT. Translating it yields CASSAPGEVNTEAFF.

The chain links TRBV9 to TRBJ2-3; D might be TRBD2 (6 bases). The length of the CDR3 is 15 residues. Germline-derived CDR1 and CDR2 are SGDLS and YYNGEE. The V end was cut by 3 bases, the J end by 0 bases, with 11 bases between. CDR3 bases: TGTGCCAGCAGCGGCTCGGGGAGGAGCACAGATACGCAGTATTTT. Protein product: CASSGSGRSTDTQYF.

This chain uses TRBV27 with TRBJ2-3, with 8 bases that match TRBD2. Germline-derived CDR1 and CDR2 are MNHEY and SMNVEV (reference sequence). V shed 6 bases and J 4 bases; nucleotides not matched to a gene: 18. This CDR3 region has 18 residues. The CDR3 reads CASSRRGLAGAPPDTQYF. CDR3 sequence (DNA): TGTGCCAGCAGCAGAAGGGGCCTAGCGGGTGCCCCCCCAGATACGCAGTATTTT.

This chain joins TRBV5-6 and TRBJ2-1; D perhaps matches TRBD2 (5 bases). The V gene lost 2 bases and the J gene lost 4 bases, with 7 bases spanning the gap. CDR1 and CDR2 from the germline V gene are SGHDT and YYEEEE. The CDR3 runs 13 residues. The CDR3 sequence: CASSFGIYNEQFF. CDR3 DNA sequence: TGTGCCAGCAGCTTCGGGATTTACAATGAGCAGTTCTTC.

The chain has TRBV27 and TRBJ2-3, with 10 bases aligning to TRBD2. The J segment lost 4 bases and the V segment lost 2 bases, leaving 3 bases of the junction unmatched. The CDR3 spans 15 residues. Germline V CDR1 and CDR2: MNHEY, SMNVEV (reference sequence). The CDR3 loop is CASSLASGSADTQYF. DNA for the CDR3: TGTGCCAGCAGTTTAGCTAGCGGGAGCGCAGATACGCAGTATTTT.

The chain links TRBV19 to TRBJ2-3, with 10 bases aligning to TRBD2. The V segment lost 6 bases and the J segment 2 bases; nucleotides outside the gene matches: 11. Germline CDR1 reads LNHDA; CDR2 reads SQIVND (reference sequence). CDR3 length: 17 residues. This CDR3 reads CASSRGHLAGVTDTQYF. CDR3 coding DNA: TGTGCCAGTAGCCGAGGGCACCTAGCGGGAGTCACAGATACGCAGTATTTT.

The CDR3 loop reads CASSEAAGGRYEQYF. In nucleotides, the CDR3 is TGTGCCAGCAGTGAAGCGGCAGGGGGCCGGTACGAGCAGTACTTC. This chain uses TRBV6-1 with TRBJ2-7, with 8 bases aligning to TRBD1. Losses at the gene ends were 0 bases for V and 4 bases for J; bases not matched to a gene: 5. The CDR3 is made up of 15 amino acids. CDR1 and CDR2 from the germline V gene are MNHNS and SASEGT.

The chain has TRBV30 and TRBJ2-3, with a weak D call TRBD1 (6 bases). Germline V gene sequence: CDR1 GTSNPN, CDR2 SVGIG (reference sequence). Trimming cost V 3 bases and J 0 bases, with 13 bases left between them. The CDR3 totals 15 residues. The CDR3 nucleotides are TGTGCCTGGAGAGGTGGCAGGGGCAGCACAGATACGCAGTATTTT. Translation: CAWRGGRGSTDTQYF.